The TCR beta chain under discussion was sequenced for a study of T cell changes during pregnancy in multiple sclerosis. Germline lookup yields CDR1 SGHRS and CDR2 YFSETQ. This CDR3 has 15 residues. V was shortened by 0 bases and J by 5 bases, with 14 bases between the two germline ends. Data came from immunoSEQ multiplex PCR; TCRdb stores just in-frame clones and leaves some out. The data contain 85,000 to 130,000 clones, just over 90% of them singletons. V is TRBV5-1 and J is TRBJ1-1, with D possibly matching TRBD1 (6 bases). The source material was peripheral blood, sampled in the second trimester of pregnancy. The receptor was isolated from a female donor with multiple sclerosis, enrolled in a pregnancy study. CDR3 nucleotide sequence: TGCGCCAGCAGCTTGGCGTTAGGGGGGGCAACTGAAGCTTTCTTT. Protein sequence: CASSLALGGATEAFF.